This T cell receptor beta chain was observed in a study of cytomegalovirus exposure and HLA in healthy donors (dated by TCRdb to about 2017). About the investigation overall: A later analysis indicated that the roughly 120 validation repertoires were generated on the platform also employed for the approximately 690 repertoires of the first cohort. The aim of the study was to test whether cataloging public T cell receptors could identify signatures of past pathogen exposure. Along with the approximately 700-subject first cohort, a separate validation cohort of over a hundred different subjects was used. The study combined high-throughput TCR immunosequencing, statistical association of individual TCRs with disease status, and machine learning to predict cytomegalovirus infection status.

The library was generated by the immunoSEQ multiplex PCR assay. The original methods were these. A statistical classification framework was developed to diagnose cytomegalovirus status using the catalog of TCR beta chain sequences. This is the immuneACCESS table as TCRdb keeps it, with only in-frame sequences that have V and J called. A part of the clones is gone; compared with another copy, unresolved V genes explain less than half, and the rest is unexplained. V and J calls plus clone size are reproduced from that table; the DNA served to infer D and trimming. The table for this sample lists some 170,000 clones; around nine tenths of them were counted only once. 2% to 3% of the sample goes to the ten largest clones. The donors were included in the validation cohort of approximately 120 subjects, a group kept apart from the roughly 670-subject first cohort. About this clone itself: Its antigen specificity is not known. The record has no base qualities; no much larger clone is one base away.

Counted from cysteine to phenylalanine, this CDR3 has 14 amino acids. Only the CDR3 DNA stays, 42 bases, in frame from base 1. V is reduced by 3 bases and J by 3 bases, leaving a spacing of 12 bases between them. Sequences SNHLY (CDR1) and FYNNEI (CDR2) are obtained from the germline V gene. Broader findings and caveats from the paper: Subsequent analysis determined that TCRs grouped into clusters in the first cohort also showed a tendency toward co-occurrence across the roughly 130 validation repertoires, and approximately 94% of cluster scores exceeded 0. The authors suggested that the approach could potentially be generalized to other disease states and immunological phenotypes. In vitro tests confirmed that a few of the cytomegalovirus-associated TCR beta chains recognize cytomegalovirus antigens. The classifier was reported to diagnose cytomegalovirus status with high specificity and sensitivity in both the original cohort and the validation cohort. Across donors, most TCR sequences were observed very rarely, whereas some public TCRs were present in many individuals. The study listed approximately 160 TCR beta chains as associated with cytomegalovirus. The validation cohort had no HLA typing available for a later analysis, so co-occurrence within that cohort was assessed over all 130 or so repertoires.

The source of this sequence is a man aged 18 to 29 in good health and CMV-seropositive. Sequenced input: PBMCs. The sequence joins TRBV2 to TRBJ2-7; TRBD1 is a weak D gene call, 6 bases matching. The nucleotide sequence is given as TGTGCCAGCAGTGACCAGGGGTCCTTCTACGAGCAGTACTTC. This is translated as CASSDQGSFYEQYF.